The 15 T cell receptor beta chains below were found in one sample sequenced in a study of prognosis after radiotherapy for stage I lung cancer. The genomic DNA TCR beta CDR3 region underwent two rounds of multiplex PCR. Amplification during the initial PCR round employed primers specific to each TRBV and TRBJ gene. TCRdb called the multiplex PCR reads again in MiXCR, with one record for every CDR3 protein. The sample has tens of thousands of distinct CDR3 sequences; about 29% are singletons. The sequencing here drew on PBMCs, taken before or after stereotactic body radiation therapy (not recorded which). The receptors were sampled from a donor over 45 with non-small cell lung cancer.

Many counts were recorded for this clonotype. The CDR3 is CASSSGQVNTEAFF. CDR3 sequence (DNA): TGTGCCAGCAGCTCGGGACAGGTTAACACTGAAGCTTTCTTT. This chain connects TRBV7-2 to TRBJ1-1; 8 positions agree with TRBD1. Germline assignment: CDR1 SGHTA and CDR2 FQGNSA. The junction had 3 bases not matched to a gene; V was cut back by 4 bases and J by 2 bases. The CDR3 is 14 amino acids.

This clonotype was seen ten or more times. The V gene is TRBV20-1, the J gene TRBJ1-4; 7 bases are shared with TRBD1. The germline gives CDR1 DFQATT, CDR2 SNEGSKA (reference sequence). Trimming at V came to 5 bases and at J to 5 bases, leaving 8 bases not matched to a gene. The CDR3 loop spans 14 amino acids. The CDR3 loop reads CSAVDRAPNEKLFF. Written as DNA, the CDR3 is TGCAGTGCTGTAGACAGGGCCCCCAATGAAAAACTGTTTTTT.

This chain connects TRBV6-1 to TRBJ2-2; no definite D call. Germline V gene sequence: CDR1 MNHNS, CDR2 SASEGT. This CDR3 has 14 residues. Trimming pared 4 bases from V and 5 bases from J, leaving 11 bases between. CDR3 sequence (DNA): TGTGCCAGCAGTGGAATGGTCCGTACCGGGGAGCTGTTTTTT. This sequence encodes CASSGMVRTGELFF.

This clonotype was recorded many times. The CDR3 nucleotides read TGCAGTGCTAGTCCGGGACAGAGCAATCAGCCCCAGCATTTT. As protein: CSASPGQSNQPQHF. The rearrangement uses TRBV20-1 and TRBJ1-5, with 7 bases aligning to TRBD1. There are 14 residues in the CDR3. Germline V CDR1 and CDR2: DFQATT, SNEGSKA (reference sequence). After removal of 3 bases from V and 1 base from J, the junction contained 3 bases not matched to a gene.

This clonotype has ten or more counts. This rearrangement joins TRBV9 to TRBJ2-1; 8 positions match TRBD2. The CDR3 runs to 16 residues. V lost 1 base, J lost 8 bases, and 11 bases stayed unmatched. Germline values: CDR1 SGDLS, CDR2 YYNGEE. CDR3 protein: CASSVSPGRAIDEQFF. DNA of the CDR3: TGTGCCAGCAGCGTATCCCCCGGGAGGGCCATCGATGAGCAGTTCTTC.

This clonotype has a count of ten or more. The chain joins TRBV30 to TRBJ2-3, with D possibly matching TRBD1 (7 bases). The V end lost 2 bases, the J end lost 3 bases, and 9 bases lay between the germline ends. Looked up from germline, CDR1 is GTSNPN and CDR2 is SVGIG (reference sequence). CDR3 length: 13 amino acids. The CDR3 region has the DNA TGTGCCTGGAGTTCAGGGGGGACAGATACGCAGTATTTT. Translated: CAWSSGGTDTQYF.

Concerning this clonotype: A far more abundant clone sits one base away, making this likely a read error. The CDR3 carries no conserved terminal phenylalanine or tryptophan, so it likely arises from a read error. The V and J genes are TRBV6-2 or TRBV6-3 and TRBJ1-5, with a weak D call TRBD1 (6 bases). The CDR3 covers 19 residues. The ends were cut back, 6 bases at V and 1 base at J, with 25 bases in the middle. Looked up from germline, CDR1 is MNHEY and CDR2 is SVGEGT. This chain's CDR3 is CASRTGGRGPEWSNQPQHY. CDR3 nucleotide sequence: TGTGCCAGCAGAACTGGTGGCAGGGGCCCCGAATGGAGCAATCAGCCCCAGCATTAT.

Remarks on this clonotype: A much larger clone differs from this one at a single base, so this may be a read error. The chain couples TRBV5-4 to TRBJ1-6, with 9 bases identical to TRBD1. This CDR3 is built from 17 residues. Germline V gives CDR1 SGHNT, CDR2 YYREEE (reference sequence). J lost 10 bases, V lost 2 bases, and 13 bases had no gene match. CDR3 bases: TGTGCCAGCAGCTTTGGATCTGGAACAGGGGGCTTGTCACCCCTCCACTTT. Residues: CASSFGSGTGGLSPLHF.

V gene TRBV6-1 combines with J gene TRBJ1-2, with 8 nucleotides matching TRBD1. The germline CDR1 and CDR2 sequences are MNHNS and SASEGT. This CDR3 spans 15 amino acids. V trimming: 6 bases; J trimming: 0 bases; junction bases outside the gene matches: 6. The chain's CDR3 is CASRRTGTTNYGYTF. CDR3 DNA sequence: TGTGCCAGCAGGCGGACAGGGACAACTAACTATGGCTACACCTTC.

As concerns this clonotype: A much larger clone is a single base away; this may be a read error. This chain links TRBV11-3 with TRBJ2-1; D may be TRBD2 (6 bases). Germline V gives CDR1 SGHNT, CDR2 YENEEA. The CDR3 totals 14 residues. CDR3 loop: CDSSLAAFGGEQFF. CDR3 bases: TGTGACAGCAGCTTAGCGGCTTTTGGGGGTGAGCAGTTCTTC.

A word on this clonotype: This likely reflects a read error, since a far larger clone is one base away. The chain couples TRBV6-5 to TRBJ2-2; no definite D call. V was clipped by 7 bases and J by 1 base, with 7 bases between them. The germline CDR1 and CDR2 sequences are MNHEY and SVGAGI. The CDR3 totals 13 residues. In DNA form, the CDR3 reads TGTGCCAGCACGTGGAGGAACACCGGGGAGCTGTTTTTT. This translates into CASTWRNTGELFF.

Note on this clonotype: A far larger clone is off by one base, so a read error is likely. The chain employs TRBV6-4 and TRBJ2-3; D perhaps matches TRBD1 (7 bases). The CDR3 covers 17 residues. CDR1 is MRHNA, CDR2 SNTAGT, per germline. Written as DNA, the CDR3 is TGTGCCAACAGTTCCCGGTCCCAGGGGGGTAAGGCAGATACGCAGTATTTT. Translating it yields CANSSRSQGGKADTQYF.

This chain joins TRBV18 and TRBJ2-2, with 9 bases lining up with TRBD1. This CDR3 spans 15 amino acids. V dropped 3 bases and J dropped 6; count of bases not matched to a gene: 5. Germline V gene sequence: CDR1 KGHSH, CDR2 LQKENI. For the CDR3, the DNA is TGTGCCAGCTCACCGGCGGGACAGGGCGCCGGGGAGCTGTTTTTT. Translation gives CASSPAGQGAGELFF.

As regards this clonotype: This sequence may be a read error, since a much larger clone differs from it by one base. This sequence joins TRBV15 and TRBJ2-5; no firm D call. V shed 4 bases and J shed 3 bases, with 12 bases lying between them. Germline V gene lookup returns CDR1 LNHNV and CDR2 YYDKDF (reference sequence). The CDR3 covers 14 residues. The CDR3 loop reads CATSISLPEETQYF. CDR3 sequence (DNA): TGTGCCACCAGCATCTCTCTACCGGAAGAGACCCAGTACTTC.

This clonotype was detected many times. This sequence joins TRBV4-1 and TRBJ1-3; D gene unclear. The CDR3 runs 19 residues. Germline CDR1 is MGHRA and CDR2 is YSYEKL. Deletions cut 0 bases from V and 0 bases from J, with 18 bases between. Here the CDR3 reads CASSQDGYRDGPSGNTIYF. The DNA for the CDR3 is TGCGCCAGCAGCCAAGACGGGTACAGAGACGGACCCTCTGGAAACACCATATATTTT.